Shown below are 25 T cell receptor beta chains from a single sample sequenced in a study of spatial heterogeneity in lung cancer. Stated time point: sample taken at primary tumor resection. TCRdb passed the 5' RACE reads through MiXCR, listing each CDR3 protein once. The sample lists roughly 15,000 distinct CDR3 sequences; 3.6% were seen once. The sequencing here drew on normal lung tissue next to the tumor, taken at surgery. The source of these receptors is a male donor with early-stage non-small cell lung cancer.

This clonotype appeared many times. With the library built for alpha chains, this beta chain is off target and its frequency is not meaningful. V usage is TRBV7-9 and J usage is TRBJ1-1; possible D gene TRBD1, 6 bases. The CDR3 has 13 residues. Trimming removed 3 bases from V and 8 bases from J, with 13 bases in between. CDR1 is SEHNR and CDR2 is FQNEAQ in the germline V gene (reference sequence). As DNA, the CDR3 is TGTGCCAGCAGCTTGCTACAGGGTGGCGAAGCTTTCTTT. This encodes CASSLLQGGEAFF.

This clonotype was counted at least ten times. A library made for alpha chains picked up this beta chain off target, so its size means little. The rearrangement uses TRBV24-1 and TRBJ1-1, with unresolved D. Trimming took off 4 bases at V and 4 bases at J, with 9 bases between the two ends. The CDR3 has 13 amino acids. In germline, CDR1 is KGHDR, CDR2 SFDVKD. CDR3 DNA sequence: TGTGCCACCAGTGACCGCGGGAGCACTGAAGCTTTCTTT. Its protein is CATSDRGSTEAFF.

This clonotype was detected ten times or more. Because the library targeted alpha chains, this beta chain is an off-target read whose size means little. The chain is built from TRBV4-1 and TRBJ2-3; D is possibly TRBD2 (6 bases). Germline V lookup: CDR1 MGHRA, CDR2 YSYEKL. V lost 3 bases and J 0 bases, leaving 16 bases between the germline ends. The CDR3 loop spans 17 amino acids. CDR3 in amino acids: CASSQVGSGTSTDTQYF. CDR3 DNA: TGCGCCAGCAGCCAGGTTGGTAGCGGAACTAGCACAGATACGCAGTATTTT.

This clonotype has ten or more counts. This beta chain slipped into a library made for alpha chains as a stray read, so its size is not meaningful. This chain joins TRBV29-1 and TRBJ2-1; either TRBD1 or TRBD2 may supply D (6 bases each). Germline V gives CDR1 SQVTM, CDR2 ANQGSEA. The CDR3 extends over 11 amino acids. The V and J ends lost 7 bases and 7 bases respectively, with 11 bases between them. CDR3 sequence: CSGGAGNEQFF. The CDR3 nucleotides read TGCAGCGGGGGGGCAGGGAATGAGCAGTTCTTC.

This clonotype was observed many times. This beta chain slipped into a library made for alpha chains as a stray read, so its size is not meaningful. The chain is built from TRBV7-8 and TRBJ2-3; D gene unclear. Germline lookup yields CDR1 SGHVS and CDR2 FQNEAQ. The CDR3 has 16 amino acids. The V and J ends lost 1 base and 2 bases respectively, with 13 bases between them. Here the CDR3 reads CASSLGPWGNTDTQYF. CDR3 DNA sequence: TGTGCCAGCAGCTTAGGACCCTGGGGTAACACAGATACGCAGTATTTT. Using reference TRBV7-8 and TRBJ2-3 for the parts outside the CDR3, the full variable domain is GAGVSQSPRYKVAKRGQDVALRCDPISGHVSLFWYQQALGQGPEFLTYFQNEAQLDKSGLPSDRFFAERPEGSVSTLKIQRTQQEDSAVYLCASSLGPWGNTDTQYFGPGTRLTVL.

Judged by abundance, this clonotype is medium-sized. For a library built for alpha chains, this beta chain is a stray read; little rests on its size. The chain has TRBV6-2 or TRBV6-3 and TRBJ2-2; D ambiguous. V was trimmed by 5 bases and J by 10 bases, leaving 8 bases between them. The CDR3 consists of 11 residues. In germline, CDR1 is MNHEY, CDR2 SVGEGT. CDR3 sequence reads: CASSRKTELFF. The CDR3 DNA sequence: TGTGCCAGCAGTCGAAAGACGGAGCTGTTTTTT.

In this sample, this clonotype is medium-sized. The library was built for alpha chains, so this beta chain is an off-target read and its size means little. The chain links TRBV12-3 or TRBV12-4 to TRBJ1-2; maybe TRBD1 (5 bases). Between the trimmed V and J ends, which lost 3 bases and 3 bases, there was a span of 8 bases. The CDR3 length is 13 residues. The CDR3 coding sequence is TGTGCCAGCAGTTTGGGGGGTCACTATGGCTACACCTTC. Residues: CASSLGGHYGYTF.

The sample holds many counts of this clonotype. This beta chain turned up in a library designed for alpha chains; as an off-target read, its abundance says little. CDR3 sequence: CASSEGQFSAGYEQFF. CDR3 DNA: TGTGCCAGCAGTGAAGGACAGTTTTCTGCGGGGTATGAGCAGTTCTTC. The chain carries TRBV6-1 and TRBJ2-1; TRBD2 is a possible D gene (6 bases). The germline CDR1 and CDR2 sequences are MNHNS and SASEGT. The CDR3 totals 16 residues. Trimming left V 1 base short and J 8 bases short, with 18 bases between.

This clonotype was seen many times. A library prepared for alpha chains yielded this beta chain as an off-target read; its size is of little meaning. As DNA, the CDR3 is TGCGCCAGCAGCGAGGGGGACAACCCACCTAGCACAGATACGCAGTATTTT. Its translation is CASSEGDNPPSTDTQYF. The rearrangement links TRBV5-1 to TRBJ2-3, with a tentative D call TRBD1 (6 bases). CDR3 length: 17 residues. Trimming shortened V by 4 bases and J by 0 bases, and 18 bases separated the two germline ends. The germline V gene encodes CDR1 SGHRS and CDR2 YFSETQ.

This clonotype was observed at least ten times. This beta chain slipped into a library made for alpha chains as a stray read, so its size is not meaningful. The J gene is TRBJ2-7, the V gene TRBV25-1; TRBD1 agrees at 7 bases. The ends lost 5 bases at V and 3 bases at J; junction bases unmatched: 13. Germline values: CDR1 MGHDK, CDR2 SYGVNS. This CDR3 is 16 amino acids long. The CDR3 sequence: CASSLGLTGRDYEQYF. The DNA of the CDR3 is TGTGCCAGCAGTTTAGGATTGACAGGGAGAGACTACGAGCAGTACTTC.

This clonotype was observed many times. In a library made to pick up alpha chains, this beta chain is a stray read with a size that means little. The J gene is TRBJ1-3, the V gene TRBV11-3, with D unclear. Germline lookup yields CDR1 SGHNT and CDR2 YENEEA. CDR3 size: 16 residues. V lost 8 bases and J lost 0, with 17 bases in between. The CDR3 here is CASAKTAFTSGNTIYF. The CDR3 nucleotides read TGTGCCAGCGCAAAGACCGCTTTTACCTCTGGAAACACCATATATTTT.

This clonotype was picked up many times. This beta chain was picked up by a library intended for alpha chains and is off target, so its count carries little meaning. The rearrangement uses TRBV5-5 and TRBJ2-1, with 7 bases matching TRBD1. In germline, CDR1 is SGHKS, CDR2 YYEKEE (reference sequence). V dropped 5 bases and J dropped 0; count of bases not matched to a gene: 14. The CDR3 has 18 residues. The CDR3 nucleotides read TGTGCCAGCAGTAACCGACTCGGGGCAGGGGGCTCCTACAATGAGCAGTTCTTC. This translates into CASSNRLGAGGSYNEQFF. The full variable domain, its missing parts supplied by reference TRBV5-5 and TRBJ2-1, is DAGVTQSPTHLIKTRGQQVTLRCSPISGHKSVSWYQQVLGQGPQFIFQYYEKEERGRGNFPDRFSARQFPNYSSELNVNALLLGDSALYLCASSNRLGAGGSYNEQFFGPGTRLTVL.

The sample holds many counts of this clonotype. This beta chain came through as a stray read in a library set up for alpha chains, and its size says little. The V call is TRBV20-1, the J call TRBJ1-2; D not resolved. Germline V gene lookup returns CDR1 DFQATT and CDR2 SNEGSKA (reference sequence). V dropped 6 bases and J dropped 2 bases, with 16 bases sitting between them. The CDR3 length is 14 residues. CDR3 nucleotides: TGCAGTGCCTTAGAAGGAGGGAGGAACTATGGCTACACCTTC. It yields the protein CSALEGGRNYGYTF.

This clonotype was detected ten times or more. This beta chain is off target for a library built for alpha chains, so its abundance means little. V is TRBV6-1 and J is TRBJ1-5; D gene unclear. The CDR3 loop spans 13 amino acids. The germline V and J ends were trimmed by 3 bases and 5 bases, with 8 bases remaining between them. Germline lookup yields CDR1 MNHNS and CDR2 SASEGT. The CDR3 here is CASSEVKDQPQHF. The CDR3 nucleotides are TGTGCCAGCAGTGAGGTTAAGGATCAGCCCCAGCATTTT.

This clonotype was recorded many times. The library was prepared for alpha chains; this beta chain is a stray read, so its frequency means little. This sequence joins TRBV20-1 and TRBJ1-6, with D hard to call. V shed 1 base and J shed 6 bases, with 13 bases lying between them. The CDR3 contains 15 residues. Germline-derived CDR1 and CDR2 are DFQATT and SNEGSKA (reference sequence). The CDR3 protein is CSARVGGSGNSPLHF. The CDR3 DNA is TGCAGTGCTAGAGTCGGAGGGAGCGGTAATTCACCCCTCCACTTT.

This clonotype was seen repeatedly, ten times or more. This beta chain lies outside the target of a library built for alpha chains; its clone size means little. The chain uses TRBV28 and TRBJ2-5; no firm D call. V was shortened by 6 bases and J by 2 bases, with 13 bases between the two germline ends. CDR1 and CDR2 (germline): MDHEN, SYDVKM. The CDR3 has 14 amino acids. This CDR3 is CASSPRWPQETQYF. In DNA form, the CDR3 reads TGTGCCAGCAGCCCCCGATGGCCGCAAGAGACCCAGTACTTC.

This clonotype appeared many times. The library was prepared for alpha chains; this beta chain is a stray read, so its frequency means little. The chain uses TRBV7-8 and TRBJ1-1; D gene uncertain. There are 17 residues in the CDR3. Germline loops: CDR1 SGHVS, CDR2 FQNEAQ. V was trimmed by 4 bases and J by 2 bases, leaving 20 bases between them. As DNA, the CDR3 is TGTGCCAGCAGCTCCATGAGCCGACGGTCGGGTAACACTGAAGCTTTCTTT. Residues: CASSSMSRRSGNTEAFF.

This clonotype occurred many times. This beta chain is off target for a library built for alpha chains, so its abundance means little. V and J are TRBV7-2 and TRBJ2-5, with a possible D match to TRBD2 (7 bases). The V and J ends lost 5 bases and 2 bases respectively, with 12 bases between them. From germline, CDR1 is SGHTA and CDR2 FQGNSA. The CDR3 length is 14 residues. The chain's CDR3 is CASSGRGGQETQYF. The CDR3 region has the DNA TGTGCCAGCAGCGGAAGGGGGGGGCAAGAGACCCAGTACTTC.

This clonotype was seen ten or more times. This beta chain slipped into a library made for alpha chains as a stray read, so its size is not meaningful. The V gene is TRBV27, the J gene TRBJ1-1, with no clear D. The V end lost 4 bases, the J end lost 5 bases, and 11 bases lay between the germline ends. Germline V lookup: CDR1 MNHEY, CDR2 SMNVEV (reference sequence). The CDR3 has 13 amino acids. The CDR3 region is CASSSNWFTEAFF. As DNA, the CDR3 is TGTGCCAGCAGTTCGAATTGGTTTACTGAAGCTTTCTTT.

There are many counts of this clonotype. Found in a library prepared for alpha chains, this beta chain is an off-target read, and its abundance has little meaning. V is TRBV29-1 and J is TRBJ2-2; no clear D gene. From germline, CDR1 is SQVTM and CDR2 ANQGSEA. Deletions cut 4 bases from V and 2 bases from J, with 11 bases between. The CDR3 is made up of 14 amino acids. The CDR3 sequence: CSVVSSFNTGELFF. Written as DNA, the CDR3 is TGCAGCGTTGTTTCCAGTTTTAACACCGGGGAGCTGTTTTTT.

This clonotype appeared many times. This beta chain is a stray read from a library made for alpha chains; its abundance is not meaningful. This rearrangement joins TRBV11-1 to TRBJ2-3, with D uncertain. The CDR3 is made up of 13 amino acids. Trimming left V 6 bases short and J 5 bases short, with 12 bases between. CDR1 and CDR2 (germline): SGHAT, FQDESV (reference sequence). In DNA form, the CDR3 reads TGTGCCAGCAGTTGGGAACCCAAAGATACGCAGTATTTT. As protein: CASSWEPKDTQYF.

This clonotype was picked up many times. Because the library targeted alpha chains, this beta chain is an off-target read whose size means little. The chain uses TRBV5-1 and TRBJ2-1; D is unclear. The CDR3 has 13 amino acids. With 2 bases removed from V and 8 bases from J, the gap between germline ends came to 11 bases. Germline assignment: CDR1 SGHRS and CDR2 YFSETQ. The CDR3 loop is CASSFPSMDEQFF. CDR3 DNA: TGCGCCAGCAGCTTCCCCTCGATGGATGAGCAGTTCTTC.

This clonotype was observed at least ten times. The library was prepared for alpha chains; this beta chain is a stray read, so its frequency means little. The rearrangement links TRBV5-1 to TRBJ2-2; 8 bases agree with TRBD1. Germline-derived CDR1 and CDR2 are SGHRS and YFSETQ. The CDR3 runs to 16 residues. With 5 bases clipped from V and 4 bases from J, the junction kept 10 bases outside the gene matches. CDR3 region: CASRLKPTGVTGELFF. CDR3 sequence (DNA): TGCGCCAGCAGGTTGAAGCCGACAGGGGTCACCGGGGAGCTGTTTTTT.

This clonotype was detected many times. For a library built for alpha chains, this beta chain is a stray read; little rests on its size. CDR3 sequence: CASSYSRQAYNEQFF. The CDR3 region has the DNA TGTGCCAGCAGTTACTCGAGGCAGGCCTACAATGAGCAGTTCTTC. The chain employs TRBV6-2 or TRBV6-3 and TRBJ2-1; D gene ambiguous. In germline, CDR1 is MNHEY, CDR2 SVGEGT. With 0 bases removed from V and 2 bases from J, the gap between germline ends came to 8 bases. The CDR3 is 15 residues long.

This clonotype was seen ten or more times. This beta chain is an off-target read within a library intended for alpha chains, so its frequency means little. The chain combines TRBV20-1 with TRBJ2-3; tentative D call: TRBD2 (6 bases). The CDR3 contains 15 residues. V lost 1 base to trimming and J lost 2 bases, with 13 bases between them. Germline CDR1 and CDR2: DFQATT and SNEGSKA (reference sequence). The CDR3 sequence is CSARVASDTTDTQYF. The CDR3 DNA follows: TGCAGTGCTAGAGTCGCTAGCGACACCACAGATACGCAGTATTTT.